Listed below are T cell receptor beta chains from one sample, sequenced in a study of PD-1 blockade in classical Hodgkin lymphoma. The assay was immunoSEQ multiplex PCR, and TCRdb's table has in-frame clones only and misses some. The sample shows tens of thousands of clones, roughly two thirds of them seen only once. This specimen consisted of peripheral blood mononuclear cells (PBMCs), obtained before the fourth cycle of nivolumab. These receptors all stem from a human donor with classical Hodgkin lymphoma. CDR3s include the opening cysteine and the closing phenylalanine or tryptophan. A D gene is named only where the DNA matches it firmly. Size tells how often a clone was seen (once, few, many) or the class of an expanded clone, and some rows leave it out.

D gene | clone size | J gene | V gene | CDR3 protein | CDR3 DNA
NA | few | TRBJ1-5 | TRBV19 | CASSMRQYSNQPQHF | TGTGCCAGTAGTATGAGACAGTATAGCAATCAGCCCCAGCATTTT
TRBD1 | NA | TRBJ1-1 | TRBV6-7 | CASSYSDREVAFF | TGTGCCAGCAGTTACTCGGACAGGGAGGTGGCTTTCTTT
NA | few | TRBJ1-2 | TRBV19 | CASSITAYGYTF | TGTGCCAGTAGTATAACGGCATATGGCTACACCTTC
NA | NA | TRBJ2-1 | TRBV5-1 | CASSLPVTVYNEQFF | TGCGCCAGCAGCTTGCCCGTTACAGTTTACAATGAGCAGTTCTTC
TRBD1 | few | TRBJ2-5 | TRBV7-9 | CASSFQGAGGETQYF | TGTGCCAGCAGCTTCCAGGGGGCTGGGGGAGAGACCCAGTACTTC
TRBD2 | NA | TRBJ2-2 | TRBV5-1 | CASKEPPGGGPWTGELFF | TGCGCCAGCAAGGAGCCCCCCGGGGGGGGGCCGTGGACCGGGGAGCTGTTTTTT
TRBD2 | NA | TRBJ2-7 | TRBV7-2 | CASSLETSGDYEQYF | TGTGCCAGCAGCTTAGAAACTAGCGGGGACTACGAGCAGTACTTC
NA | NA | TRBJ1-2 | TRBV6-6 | CASSRIWQGLEGYTF | TGTGCCAGCAGTAGGATTTGGCAGGGCCTAGAGGGCTACACCTTC
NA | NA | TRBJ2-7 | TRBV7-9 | CASSLDREQYF | TGTGCCAGCAGCTTAGATCGCGAGCAGTACTTC
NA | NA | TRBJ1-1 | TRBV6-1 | CASSRNTEAFF | TGTGCCAGCAGTCGAAACACTGAAGCTTTCTTT
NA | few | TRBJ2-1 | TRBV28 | CAIQTNYNEQFF | TGTGCCATCCAGACAAACTACAATGAGCAGTTCTTC
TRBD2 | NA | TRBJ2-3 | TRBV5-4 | CASSFDGGGTDTQYF | TGTGCCAGCAGCTTTGATGGGGGGGGCACAGATACGCAGTATTTT
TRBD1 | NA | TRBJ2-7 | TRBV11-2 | CASSITGAPYEQYF | TGTGCCAGCAGCATAACAGGGGCCCCCTACGAGCAGTACTTC
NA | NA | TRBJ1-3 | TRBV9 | CASSAGTLEVQGNTIYF | TGTGCCAGCAGCGCCGGGACCCTGGAGGTTCAAGGAAACACCATATATTTT
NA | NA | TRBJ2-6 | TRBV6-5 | CASSYGRPSGANVLTF | TGTGCCAGCAGTTACGGCAGGCCCTCTGGGGCCAACGTCCTGACTTTC
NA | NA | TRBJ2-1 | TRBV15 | CATRGGQKSYNEQFF | TGTGCCACCAGGGGGGGACAGAAGTCCTACAATGAGCAGTTCTTC
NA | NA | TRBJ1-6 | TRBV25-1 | CASSEYQGSSYNSPLHF | TGTGCCAGCAGTGAATACCAGGGGAGCTCCTATAATTCACCCCTCCACTTT
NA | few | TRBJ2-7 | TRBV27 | CASSTPSAGAYEQYF | TGTGCCAGCAGTACCCCCTCAGCAGGGGCCTACGAGCAGTACTTC
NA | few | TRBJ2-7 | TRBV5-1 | CASSLRESYEQYF | TGCGCCAGCAGCTTGAGGGAGTCCTACGAGCAGTACTTC
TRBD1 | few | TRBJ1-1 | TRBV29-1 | CSVGQGKNTEAFF | TGCAGCGTAGGACAGGGAAAGAACACTGAAGCTTTCTTT
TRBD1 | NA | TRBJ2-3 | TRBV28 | CASRQGGTDTQYF | TGTGCCAGCAGACAGGGGGGCACAGATACGCAGTATTTT
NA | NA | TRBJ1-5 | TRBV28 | CASSPGGAGNQPQHF | TGTGCCAGCAGTCCGGGCGGGGCGGGCAATCAGCCCCAGCATTTT
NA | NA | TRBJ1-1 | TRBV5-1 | CASSLGFGNTEAFF | TGCGCCAGCAGCTTGGGGTTCGGGAACACTGAAGCTTTCTTT
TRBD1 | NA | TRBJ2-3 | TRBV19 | CASSTRFRQGSTDTQYF | TGTGCCAGTAGTACCCGATTCAGACAGGGTAGCACAGATACGCAGTATTTT
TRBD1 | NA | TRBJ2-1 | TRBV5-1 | CASSLRTGGYNEQFF | TGCGCCAGCAGCCTGCGGACAGGGGGCTACAATGAGCAGTTCTTC
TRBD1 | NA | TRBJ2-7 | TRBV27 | CASSFRDRLGYEQYF | TGTGCCAGCAGTTTCCGGGACAGGCTTGGATACGAGCAGTACTTC
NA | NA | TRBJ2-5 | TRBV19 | CASSTRRGTVETQYF | TGTGCCAGTAGTACCCGTCGGGGTACGGTAGAGACCCAGTACTTC
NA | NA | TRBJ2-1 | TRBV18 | CASSPIGTYNEQFF | TGTGCCAGCTCACCAATTGGTACTTACAATGAGCAGTTCTTC
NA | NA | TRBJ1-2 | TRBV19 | CASSIPGTYGYTF | TGTGCCAGTAGTATCCCAGGGACCTATGGCTACACCTTC
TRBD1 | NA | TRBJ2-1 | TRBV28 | CASSWTGGDDEQFF | TGTGCCAGCAGTTGGACAGGGGGGGACGATGAGCAGTTCTTC
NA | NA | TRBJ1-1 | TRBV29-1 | CSVRTTQSSTEAFF | TGCAGCGTTCGAACAACACAGAGCAGCACTGAAGCTTTCTTT
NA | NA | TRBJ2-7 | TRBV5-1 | CASRRVGSYEQYF | TGCGCCAGCAGGAGGGTAGGGTCCTACGAGCAGTACTTC
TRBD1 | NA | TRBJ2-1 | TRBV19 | CASMSLGTGAGQFF | TGTGCCAGTATGAGCCTGGGGACAGGGGCTGGGCAGTTCTTC
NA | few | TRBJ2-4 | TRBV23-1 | CASRSKGPFGPTLAKNIQYF | TGCGCCAGCCGGTCGAAAGGCCCCTTCGGACCCACACTAGCCAAAAACATTCAGTACTTC
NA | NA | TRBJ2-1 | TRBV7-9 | CASSPLLVAYNEQFF | TGTGCCAGCAGCCCGCTACTAGTGGCCTACAATGAGCAGTTCTTC
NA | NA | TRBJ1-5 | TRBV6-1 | CASRGAGLNQPQHF | TGTGCCAGCAGGGGAGCGGGCCTCAATCAGCCCCAGCATTTT
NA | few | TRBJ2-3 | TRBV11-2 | CASSLARVSDTQYF | TGTGCCAGCAGCTTAGCTAGAGTTTCAGATACGCAGTATTTT
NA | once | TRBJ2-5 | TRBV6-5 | CASGYGGSLQETQYF | TGTGCCAGCGGCTATGGAGGGAGTCTCCAAGAGACCCAGTACTTC
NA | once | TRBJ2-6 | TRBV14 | CASSQVGTPANVLTF | TGTGCCAGCAGCCAGGTCGGCACGCCGGCCAACGTCCTGACTTTC
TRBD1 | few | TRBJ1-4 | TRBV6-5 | CASSWTGKANEKLFF | TGTGCCAGCAGTTGGACAGGGAAAGCTAATGAAAAACTGTTTTTT
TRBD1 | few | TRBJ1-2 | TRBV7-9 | CASSPKPGQGARGYTF | TGTGCCAGCAGTCCCAAACCGGGACAGGGGGCGCGGGGCTACACCTTC
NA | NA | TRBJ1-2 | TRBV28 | CASSLGGSLNYGYTF | TGTGCCAGCAGTTTGGGGGGGTCGCTAAACTATGGCTACACCTTC
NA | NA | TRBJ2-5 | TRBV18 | CASSPLRGSRERTQYF | TGTGCCAGCTCACCACTAAGGGGGAGCCGGGAGAGGACCCAGTACTTC
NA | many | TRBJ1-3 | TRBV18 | CASSTPGNTIYF | TGTGCCAGCTCGACCCCTGGAAACACCATATATTTT
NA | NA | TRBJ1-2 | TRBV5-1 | CASSLAPSYGYTF | TGCGCCAGCAGCTTGGCGCCATCCTATGGCTACACCTTC
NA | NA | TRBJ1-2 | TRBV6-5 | CASRRQVPNYGYTF | TGTGCCAGCAGAAGACAGGTCCCTAACTATGGCTACACCTTC
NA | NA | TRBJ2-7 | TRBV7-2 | CASSLQLGVEQYF | TGTGCCAGCAGCTTACAACTCGGGGTCGAGCAGTACTTC
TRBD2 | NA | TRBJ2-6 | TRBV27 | CASSYGSLTGGVGRPSSNVLTF | TGTGCCAGCTCATATGGGTCCCTAACGGGGGGGGTAGGTCGGCCATCCTCTAACGTCCTGACTTTC
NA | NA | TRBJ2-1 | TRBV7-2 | CASSLRKSSSYNEQFF | TGTGCCAGCAGCTTAAGGAAATCAAGCTCCTACAATGAGCAGTTCTTC